This record looks at one T cell receptor (beta chain) sequence and its context. Its cognate antigen is unknown. This same CDR3 is encoded by further DNA sequences in the sample. The germline gives CDR1 SGHRS, CDR2 YFSETQ. V dropped 0 bases and J dropped 1 base, with 4 bases sitting between them. The CDR3 extends over 13 amino acids. This entry is derived from a study of beta chain features in type 1 diabetes. About the research overall: Cell yields, gender and age were comparable in patients and healthy donors. Study results and limitations: Short templates might get an advantage during PCR, and this would be equal in patients and controls. Among patients with Type 1 diabetes, TCRB CDR3s were moderately but significantly shorter in every one of the four CD4+ subsets.

On average, the one heparinised blood draw given by each donor was 90 to 150 mL. CD4+ cells of the naive, central memory, regulatory and stem cell-like memory types were sorted via CD45RO/CCR7/CD25/CD127/CD95/CD27. The study reverse transcribed the entire isolated RNA, so it sequenced expressed TCRB transcripts. The method was immunoSEQ multiplex PCR; TCRdb's version includes in-frame clones alone and lacks a portion of them. The sample lists nearly 350,000 clones, over 7% occurring once. The specimen was central memory CD4+ T cells from blood. V usage is TRBV5-1 and J usage is TRBJ1-1; D call uncertain. The receptor comes from a young man with type 1 diabetes. The CDR3 spells CASSLAGNTEAFF. CDR3 coding DNA: TGCGCCAGCAGCTTGGCCGGGAACACTGAAGCTTTCTTT.